The table lists the clone carrying this TCR beta chain with a count of one. This sample is part of a study of blood T cell repertoires in COVID-19. Whole-study context: Acute and convalescent COVID-19 samples came from the United States, Italy and Spain. T cells, B-cell-depleted T cells, or PBMCs supplied cDNA or gDNA.

In the authors' methods: Estimation of nucleated cell counts relied on the amplification of reference gene primers. The data were produced by immunoSEQ multiplex PCR, yet TCRdb's version contains in-frame clones alone and is incomplete. D and trimming come from the DNA, and the V and J calls and clone size come from that table. The top ten clones hold 25% to 30% of a sample with 31,000 or so clones, about 91% of them seen once. Sequencing used peripheral blood. The TCR originated in a man older than 75 with acute or convalescent COVID-19.

The CDR3, as DNA: TGCGCCAGCAGCTTGGGGGGGGTGGCGCTTGAAGCTTTCTTT. Translated, it gives CASSLGGVALEAFF. The chain carries TRBV5-1 and TRBJ1-1, with a tentative D call TRBD1 (5 bases). Trimming shortened V by 0 bases and J by 7 bases, and 13 bases separated the two germline ends. Germline CDR1 and CDR2: SGHRS and YFSETQ. This CDR3 has 14 amino acids.